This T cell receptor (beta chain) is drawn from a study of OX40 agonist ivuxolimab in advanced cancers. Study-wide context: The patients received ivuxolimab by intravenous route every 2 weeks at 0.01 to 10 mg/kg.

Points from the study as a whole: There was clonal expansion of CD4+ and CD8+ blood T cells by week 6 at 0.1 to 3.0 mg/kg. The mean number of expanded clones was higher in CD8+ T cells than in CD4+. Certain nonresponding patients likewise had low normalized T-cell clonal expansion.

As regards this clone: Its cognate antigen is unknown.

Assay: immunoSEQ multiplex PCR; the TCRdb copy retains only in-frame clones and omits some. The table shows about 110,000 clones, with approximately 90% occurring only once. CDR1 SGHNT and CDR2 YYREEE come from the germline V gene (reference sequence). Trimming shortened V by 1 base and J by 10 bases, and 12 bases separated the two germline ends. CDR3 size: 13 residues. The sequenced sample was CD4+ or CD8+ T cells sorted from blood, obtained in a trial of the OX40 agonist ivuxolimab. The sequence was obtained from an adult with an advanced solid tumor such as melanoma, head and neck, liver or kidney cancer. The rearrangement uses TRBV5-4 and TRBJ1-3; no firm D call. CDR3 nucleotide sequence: TGTGCCAGCAGCTTGATCGGGTCACCTACCATATATTTT. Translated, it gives CASSLIGSPTIYF.